This is a list of T cell receptor beta chains from one sample in a study of cytomegalovirus exposure and HLA in healthy donors. Libraries were prepared by immunoSEQ multiplex PCR; TCRdb keeps only in-frame clonotypes and omits some of them. The sample includes more than 90,000 clones, less than 80% seen only once; the top ten take around 4.4%. The sequencing sample was made of PBMCs. These TCRs come from a man aged 35-49 years in good health and CMV-seronegative. CDR3s include the opening cysteine and the closing phenylalanine or tryptophan. The D gene is left open where the match is weak. Size values are once, few and many counts, or a class for expanded clones, and some rows have none.

CDR3 | DNA | size | J | D | V
CASSPPERVQETQYF | TGTGCCAGCTCACCACCGGAGCGGGTTCAAGAGACCCAGTACTTC | once | TRBJ2-5 | NA | TRBV18
CASSSPTSGGTGELFF | TGTGCCAGCAGCTCCCCGACTAGCGGGGGAACCGGGGAGCTGTTTTTT | NA | TRBJ2-2 | TRBD2 | TRBV7-9
CASTRKTGRVETQYF | TGTGCCAGCACCCGAAAAACTGGTCGAGTGGAGACCCAGTACTTC | NA | TRBJ2-5 | NA | TRBV6-1
CASSQDRRDGSREPQHF | TGCGCCAGCAGCCAAGATAGGCGGGACGGCTCCCGGGAGCCCCAGCATTTT | NA | TRBJ1-5 | NA | TRBV4-3
CASSALQETQYF | TGTGCCAGCAGCGCACTGCAAGAGACCCAGTACTTC | NA | TRBJ2-5 | NA | TRBV11-2
CASRGDSYTGELFF | TGCGCCAGCAGGGGGGACAGTTACACCGGGGAGCTGTTTTTT | NA | TRBJ2-2 | TRBD1 | TRBV10-2
CASRLAGGGEQFF | TGTGCCAGCAGACTAGCGGGGGGTGGTGAGCAGTTCTTC | NA | TRBJ2-1 | TRBD2 | TRBV6-1
CASSGLNTGELFF | TGTGCCAGCAGTGGCTTGAACACCGGGGAGCTGTTTTTT | NA | TRBJ2-2 | NA | TRBV6-5
CASSVTSGGFTGELFF | TGCGCCAGCAGTGTAACAAGCGGGGGGTTCACCGGGGAGCTGTTTTTT | NA | TRBJ2-2 | TRBD2 | TRBV10-2
CASSSGSGNEQFF | TGCGCCAGCAGCTCGGGTTCGGGTAATGAGCAGTTCTTC | NA | TRBJ2-1 | NA | TRBV5-1
CASSTTGFSGNTIYF | TGTGCCAGCAGCACGACAGGGTTCTCTGGAAACACCATATATTTT | NA | TRBJ1-3 | TRBD1 | TRBV7-2
CASSEGGGRYTDTQYF | TGTGCCAGCAGTGAAGGCGGGGGGAGATACACAGATACGCAGTATTTT | NA | TRBJ2-3 | TRBD2 | TRBV2
CASSQAGQGVTGELFF | TGTGCCAGCAGCCAAGCCGGCCAGGGGGTTACCGGGGAGCTGTTTTTT | NA | TRBJ2-2 | TRBD1 | TRBV4-2
CASSLSTGYGANVLTF | TGTGCCAGCAGTTTATCCACAGGGTACGGGGCCAACGTCCTGACTTTC | NA | TRBJ2-6 | NA | TRBV28
CASSPAGSTDTQYF | TGCGCCAGCAGTCCAGCGGGGAGCACAGATACGCAGTATTTT | NA | TRBJ2-3 | TRBD2 | TRBV10-1
CASSEVGTPNSPLHF | TGTGCCAGCAGTGAAGTGGGGACACCAAATTCACCCCTCCACTTT | few | TRBJ1-6 | NA | TRBV6-1
CSSTESLGTGVYEQYF | TGTTCCAGCACCGAGTCTTTAGGGACAGGGGTCTACGAGCAGTACTTC | NA | TRBJ2-7 | TRBD1 | TRBV7-9
CASSFERSGNYGYTF | TGTGCCAGCAGTTTCGAGCGGTCGGGTAACTATGGCTACACCTTC | few | TRBJ1-2 | NA | TRBV6-5
CASSDHRAGGNQPQHF | TGTGCCAGTAGTGATCACAGGGCGGGAGGCAATCAGCCCCAGCATTTT | NA | TRBJ1-5 | NA | TRBV19
CASSPPGRAADTQYF | TGTGCCAGCTCACCACCCGGTCGTGCGGCAGATACGCAGTATTTT | NA | TRBJ2-3 | NA | TRBV18
CASSTSTGEETQYF | TGTGCCAGCAGCACGAGTACAGGGGAAGAGACCCAGTACTTC | NA | TRBJ2-5 | TRBD1 | TRBV7-2
CASSWGGSGANVLTF | TGTGCCAGCAGTTGGGGGGGCTCTGGGGCCAACGTCCTGACTTTC | NA | TRBJ2-6 | TRBD2 | TRBV28
CSVYRGLGEKLFF | TGCAGCGTCTACAGGGGGCTAGGTGAAAAACTGTTTTTT | NA | TRBJ1-4 | TRBD1 | TRBV29-1
CASSEGTGLRLNTEAFF | TGTGCCAGCAGCGAGGGGACAGGTCTTCGTTTGAACACTGAAGCTTTCTTT | NA | TRBJ1-1 | TRBD1 | TRBV5-6
CASSGGLVGTGELFF | TGTGCCAGCAGTGGAGGACTAGTCGGCACCGGGGAGCTGTTTTTT | NA | TRBJ2-2 | TRBD2 | TRBV6-1
CASSPGQPDSYEQYF | TGTGCCAGCAGCCCCGGACAGCCCGACTCCTACGAGCAGTACTTC | NA | TRBJ2-7 | NA | TRBV7-9
CASSHGTKNTEAFF | TGCGCCAGCAGCCACGGGACAAAGAACACTGAAGCTTTCTTT | NA | TRBJ1-1 | NA | TRBV5-1
CASSTVRDRASGNTIYF | TGTGCCAGTAGTACCGTCCGGGACAGGGCGTCTGGAAACACCATATATTTT | NA | TRBJ1-3 | TRBD1 | TRBV19
CASSLATSTDTQYF | TGCGCCAGCTCACTAGCGACCAGCACAGATACGCAGTATTTT | NA | TRBJ2-3 | TRBD2 | TRBV4-1
CASSGLAKNIQYF | TGTGCCAGCAGTGGACTAGCCAAAAACATTCAGTACTTC | NA | TRBJ2-4 | NA | TRBV6-5
CASRTNRELAKNIQYF | TGCGCCAGCAGGACCAACAGGGAACTAGCCAAAAACATTCAGTACTTC | NA | TRBJ2-4 | NA | TRBV10-2
CASSSYRGRGTDTQYF | TGTGCCAGCAGTTCATATAGGGGCCGGGGCACAGATACGCAGTATTTT | NA | TRBJ2-3 | NA | TRBV6-5
CASSPTGERQPQHF | TGTGCCAGTAGTCCTACAGGGGAACGTCAGCCCCAGCATTTT | NA | TRBJ1-5 | TRBD1 | TRBV19
CASSQDPRERDQPQHF | TGCGCCAGCAGCCAAGATCCCAGGGAACGGGATCAGCCCCAGCATTTT | NA | TRBJ1-5 | NA | TRBV7-7
CASGQTGPRDTQYF | TGTGCCAGCGGGCAGACAGGACCCCGAGATACGCAGTATTTT | NA | TRBJ2-3 | NA | TRBV27
CASSLGRGRGTGELFF | TGTGCCAGCAGCTTAGGCAGGGGGCGCGGCACCGGGGAGCTGTTTTTT | NA | TRBJ2-2 | TRBD1 | TRBV7-6
CASSELIGGASGNTIYF | TGTGCCAGCAGTGAATTAATCGGGGGGGCGAGTGGAAACACCATATATTTT | NA | TRBJ1-3 | NA | TRBV6-1
CASSWSALSGGNEQFF | TGTGCCAGCAGTTGGTCGGCCCTGAGCGGGGGCAATGAGCAGTTCTTC | NA | TRBJ2-1 | TRBD2 | TRBV2
CASSHRVFEKLFF | TGTGCCAGCAGTCACAGGGTGTTTGAAAAACTGTTTTTT | NA | TRBJ1-4 | NA | TRBV6-1
CASSLIAVRGTDTQYF | TGTGCCAGCAGCTTGATAGCGGTGCGCGGCACAGATACGCAGTATTTT | few | TRBJ2-3 | NA | TRBV5-6
CASSGLSYEQYF | TGTGCCAGCTCAGGTCTTTCCTACGAGCAGTACTTC | NA | TRBJ2-7 | NA | TRBV7-9
CAIRGLQGADTQYF | TGTGCCATCAGAGGCCTGCAGGGCGCAGATACGCAGTATTTT | few | TRBJ2-3 | NA | TRBV10-3
CASSLRVNEKLFF | TGTGCCAGCAGCTTGAGGGTAAATGAAAAACTGTTTTTT | NA | TRBJ1-4 | NA | TRBV27
CASLEGVAGSTNTGELFF | TGTGCCAGCCTGGAGGGGGTAGCGGGGAGCACGAACACCGGGGAGCTGTTTTTT | NA | TRBJ2-2 | TRBD2 | TRBV19
CASSTTSGGAADTQYF | TGCGCCAGCAGCACTACTAGCGGGGGGGCGGCAGATACGCAGTATTTT | NA | TRBJ2-3 | TRBD2 | TRBV5-1
CASSLSVVTGQPQHF | TGTGCCAGCAGTTTATCCGTAGTGACGGGACAGCCCCAGCATTTT | NA | TRBJ1-5 | NA | TRBV28
CASSEGSRHEAFF | TGTGCCAGCAGTGAGGGGAGTAGACATGAAGCTTTCTTT | NA | TRBJ1-1 | NA | TRBV6-4
CASTPTSGGGNEQFF | TGCGCCAGCACCCCTACGAGCGGGGGTGGCAATGAGCAGTTCTTC | once | TRBJ2-1 | TRBD2 | TRBV5-1
CASSFPGKDNEQFF | TGTGCCAGCAGCTTTCCAGGGAAAGACAATGAGCAGTTCTTC | NA | TRBJ2-1 | NA | TRBV7-9
CASSPPGQGGETQYF | TGTGCCAGCAGCCCACCGGGACAGGGAGGAGAGACCCAGTACTTC | NA | TRBJ2-5 | TRBD1 | TRBV11-2
CASSPTGNYGYTF | TGTGCCAGCAGCCCAACAGGGAACTATGGCTACACCTTC | NA | TRBJ1-2 | NA | TRBV11-1
CSAHRGMNTEAFF | TGCAGCGCCCATCGGGGGATGAACACTGAAGCTTTCTTT | once | TRBJ1-1 | NA | TRBV29-1
CASSLRGTSGVTKQFF | TGTGCCAGCAGCCTACGTGGGACTAGCGGGGTGACAAAGCAGTTCTTC | NA | TRBJ2-1 | TRBD2 | TRBV7-3
CASSQDDSRTGGIWELFF | TGCGCCAGCAGCCAAGATGACTCGCGGACAGGGGGCATTTGGGAGCTGTTTTTT | NA | TRBJ2-2 | TRBD1 | TRBV4-3
CASSPGQGNEKLFF | TGCGCCAGCAGCCCGGGACAGGGGAACGAAAAACTGTTTTTT | few | TRBJ1-4 | TRBD1 | TRBV5-1
CASSVAGVEKLFF | TGTGCCAGCAGCGTAGCAGGGGTTGAAAAACTGTTTTTT | NA | TRBJ1-4 | NA | TRBV5-4
CASSQVMTGRRSNEKLFF | TGCGCCAGCAGCCAAGTGATGACAGGGAGAAGATCAAATGAAAAACTGTTTTTT | once | TRBJ1-4 | TRBD1 | TRBV4-3
CASSLIRGHTEAFF | TGTGCCAGCAGCTTAATCAGGGGGCATACTGAAGCTTTCTTT | few | TRBJ1-1 | TRBD1 | TRBV7-9
CASSLGQGTNTGELFF | TGCGCCAGCAGCTTGGGACAGGGGACGAACACCGGGGAGCTGTTTTTT | NA | TRBJ2-2 | TRBD1 | TRBV5-1